This is a list of T cell receptor beta chains from one sample in a study of cytomegalovirus exposure and HLA in healthy donors. Data came from immunoSEQ multiplex PCR; TCRdb stores just in-frame clones and leaves some out. The sample lists 140,000 to 150,000 clones, roughly 75% occurring once. Sequenced: PBMCs. The receptors stem from a female donor in good health and CMV-seronegative. CDR3s include the opening cysteine and the closing phenylalanine or tryptophan. A D gene is named only where the DNA matches it firmly. Only part of the rows carry a size: once, few, many, or a class if the clone is expanded.

clone_size d_call j_call v_call cdr3_aa cdr3_nt
- - TRBJ1-1 TRBV28 CASSLPGWGTEAFF TGTGCCAGCAGTTTGCCGGGGTGGGGCACTGAAGCTTTCTTT
- TRBD2 TRBJ2-1 TRBV28 CASSGTSGGSSYNEQFF TGTGCCAGCTCTGGGACTAGCGGGGGGAGCTCCTACAATGAGCAGTTCTTC
- TRBD1 TRBJ2-3 TRBV4-1 CASSQGQGPWTDTQYF TGCGCCAGCAGCCAAGGACAGGGACCGTGGACAGATACGCAGTATTTT
- - TRBJ2-3 TRBV7-2 CASSFFAGRMGTDTQYF TGTGCCAGCAGCTTTTTTGCGGGGCGCATGGGCACAGATACGCAGTATTTT
- - TRBJ1-1 TRBV5-1 CASSPPGHTEAFF TGCGCCAGCAGCCCCCCAGGCCACACTGAAGCTTTCTTT
- - TRBJ2-3 TRBV30 CAWTKQGPNAQYF TGTGCCTGGACCAAACAGGGTCCCAATGCGCAGTATTTT
few TRBD1 TRBJ1-1 TRBV5-6 CASSLAGTARYEAFF TGTGCCAGCAGCTTGGCCGGGACAGCCCGGTATGAAGCTTTCTTT
- TRBD2 TRBJ2-4 TRBV13 CASSYTTSRGGSHEEKYF TGTGCCAGCAGTTATACTACCAGTCGGGGGGGTAGTCATGAGGAAAAGTACTTC
- - TRBJ2-3 TRBV5-4 CASSYRGVARTDTQYF TGTGCCAGCAGTTATCGGGGAGTAGCGAGAACAGATACGCAGTATTTT
- - TRBJ1-4 TRBV30 CAATGYNEKLFF TGTGCCGCTACAGGATATAATGAAAAACTGTTTTTT
- TRBD1 TRBJ1-2 TRBV7-2 CASSLIGQGLSYTF TGTGCCAGCAGCTTAATAGGACAGGGCCTGAGCTACACCTTC
- TRBD1 TRBJ1-6 TRBV28 CASSLTGTVGSPLHF TGTGCCAGCAGTTTAACCGGGACAGTGGGTTCACCCCTCCACTTT
few - TRBJ1-1 TRBV5-4 CASSLVGQMNTEAFF TGTGCCAGCAGCTTGGTAGGACAGATGAACACTGAAGCTTTCTTT
- TRBD1 TRBJ1-2 TRBV7-6 CASTPGTGKCYTF TGTGCCAGCACGCCTGGGACAGGAAAATGTTACACCTTC
- TRBD1 TRBJ2-3 TRBV29-1 CSVGGTGASTDTQYF TGCAGCGTGGGGGGGACAGGGGCTAGCACAGATACGCAGTATTTT
few TRBD2 TRBJ2-1 TRBV29-1 CSVVNGLAGSEQFF TGCAGCGTTGTAAATGGGCTAGCGGGGTCTGAGCAGTTCTTC
- TRBD2 TRBJ2-5 TRBV7-3 CASSLRGGIGETQYF TGTGCCAGCAGCCTTCGGGGGGGGATCGGAGAGACCCAGTACTTC
- TRBD1 TRBJ2-7 TRBV4-1 CASSPDRVPYEQYF TGCGCCAGCAGCCCCGACAGGGTACCCTACGAGCAGTACTTC
- TRBD2 TRBJ2-1 TRBV7-8 CASSLRASGGATEQFF TGTGCCAGCAGCTTAAGGGCTAGCGGGGGGGCAACTGAGCAGTTCTTC
once - TRBJ2-2 TRBV5-1 CASSGGIGSAGELFF TGCGCCAGCAGCGGGGGGATAGGGAGCGCCGGGGAGCTGTTTTTT
- TRBD2 TRBJ2-3 TRBV19 CASSMSGGAGDTQYF TGTGCCAGTAGTATGAGCGGGGGGGCCGGAGATACGCAGTATTTT
- - TRBJ2-1 TRBV15 CATSEGTYNEQFF TGTGCCACCAGCGAGGGCACCTACAATGAGCAGTTCTTC
once TRBD2 TRBJ2-1 TRBV7-9 CASSLGSSGRGQFF TGTGCCAGCAGCTTAGGGTCTAGCGGTCGGGGGCAGTTCTTC
- - TRBJ2-3 TRBV19 CASKGTLSTDTQYF TGTGCCAGTAAGGGGACTCTTAGCACAGATACGCAGTATTTT
- - TRBJ1-2 TRBV29-1 CSVEKVGDYGYTF TGCAGCGTTGAAAAGGTCGGGGACTATGGCTACACCTTC
- TRBD2 TRBJ2-7 TRBV11-2 CASSQGLAGAYPYEQYF TGTGCCAGCAGCCAAGGACTAGCGGGGGCATATCCCTACGAGCAGTACTTC
- - TRBJ1-3 TRBV28 CASSLLFGVAGNTIYF TGTGCCAGCAGTTTACTTTTCGGGGTAGCTGGAAACACCATATATTTT